One T cell receptor beta chain is described in this entry. CDR3 length equals 15 residues. Germline CDR1 MDHEN, CDR2 SYDVKM. V was pared by 6 bases and J by 7 bases, with 16 bases between. This record comes from a study of OX40 agonist ivuxolimab in advanced cancers. Study at large: Dosing consisted of intravenous ivuxolimab at 0.01 to 10 mg/kg every 2 weeks.

Sequenced by immunoSEQ multiplex PCR; TCRdb stores in-frame clones only, minus some. Among tens of thousands of clones, 90% to 95% were seen once, and the ten largest hold about 15%. The chain is built from TRBV28 and TRBJ1-6; D may be TRBD1 (6 bases). This TCR derives from an adult with an advanced solid tumor such as melanoma, head and neck, liver or kidney cancer. The specimen was CD4+ or CD8+ T cells sorted from blood, collected in a trial of the OX40 agonist ivuxolimab. CDR3 sequence reads: CASSDPRGWNSPLHF. Here the CDR3 DNA reads TGTGCCAGCAGCGACCCCAGGGGTTGGAATTCACCCCTCCACTTT.